This TCR beta chain was identified during a study of glioma-infiltrating T cells. About this clonotype itself: Its antigen is as yet unknown.

The CDR3 contains 12 residues. Between the trimmed V and J ends, which lost 4 bases and 11 bases, there was a span of 14 bases. Germline V gene lookup returns CDR1 MNHEY and CDR2 SMNVEV (reference sequence). Amplification of TCR alpha and beta CDR3 regions from RNA used iRepertoire nested multiplex PCR. TCRdb re-derived calls from the multiplex PCR reads in MiXCR, one entry per CDR3 protein. The table has around 150,000 distinct CDR3 sequences, about 39% seen once. Study-wide points: Above-expected tissue-blood divergence occurred in all gliomas, most in low-grade ones.

This clonotype was sampled from a human donor with low-grade glioma or glioblastoma, undergoing nonglioma brain surgery, or in good health (not recorded which). Sequenced: glioma tissue, nonneoplastic brain tissue, or PBMCs (not recorded which). V usage is TRBV27 and J usage is TRBJ1-1, with D unclear. DNA for the CDR3: TGTGCCAGCAGTTCGTCTCGTAGGAATGCTTTCTTT. Translating gives CASSSSRRNAFF.